This T cell receptor (beta chain) was identified in a study of glioma-infiltrating T cells after dendritic cell vaccination (dated by TCRdb to about 2016). About the full investigation: The cohort comprised about 15 glioblastoma patients from Phase I and II dendritic cell vaccination trials, 9 newly diagnosed and 6 with recurrent disease. Deep sequencing of TCR beta CDR3 regions was used to quantify tumor-infiltrating lymphocyte content and compare tumor and blood repertoires in dendritic cell-vaccinated glioblastoma patients. To make the vaccine, monocyte-derived dendritic cells were cultured for 7 to 8 days with IL-4 and GM-CSF and then pulsed overnight with autologous tumor lysate. Each patient was given three intradermal dendritic cell vaccine injections, spaced two weeks apart, in the arm below the axilla. Between 2003 and 2012, patients were given autologous tumor lysate-pulsed dendritic cell vaccination. Survival after dendritic cell vaccination was correlated with TCR sequencing metrics, including TIL content and tumor-blood repertoire overlap.

Sample time point, as interpreted from the label and publication: after dendritic cell vaccination, including at tumor progression/relapse. Selection of patients required sufficient residual fresh-frozen tumor tissue and over two years of available survival data. None of the glioblastoma patients carried an isocitrate dehydrogenase mutation, although molecular status otherwise varied. PBMC were collected before vaccination, two weeks after the third vaccination, and at tumor progression if progression occurred. The Qiagen DNeasy Blood extraction Kit was used for extraction of genomic DNA. Using the immunoSEQ assay, TCRB CDR3 regions were amplified from approximately 2 micrograms of genomic DNA, or from all available DNA when less than that was on hand. Multiplex PCR used 60 forward primers for TCR V beta segments and 13 reverse primers for J beta segments. Synthetic control templates were spiked into each sample at limiting dilution to estimate reads per starting template. The Illumina HiSeq System generated 87 bp sequencing reads. As for how the authors treated the data: To remove PCR and sequencing errors, closely related sequences were merged with a nearest neighbor algorithm. TCR overlap was measured as the percentage of unique tumor TCR beta sequences also present in the same patient's peripheral blood. TCRdb stores this immuneACCESS table with in-frame sequences only. Part of the clones is absent; in the studies checked, under half of the shortfall reflects unresolved V genes, and no reason is known for the rest. The DNA gave D and trimming, while V, J and clone size come from that table. The sample profile shows tens of thousands of clones; just under 85% of them were found once. The leading ten clones occupy approximately 15% of the sample.

Broader findings and caveats from the paper: The three-group TCR overlap response model was characterized as speculative, and prospective validation of the model was stated to be required. After dendritic cell vaccination, a higher estimated pretreatment TIL content predicted longer time to progression and longer overall survival. The cohort was small and heterogeneous, with few patients having full blood and tumor sets and even fewer initial-recurrent tumor pairs. TCR clonality showed no direct relationship with survival, which suggests that a diverse polyclonal response may matter.

Comments on this clone: Its antigen remains undetermined. Base-call qualities are not available, and no considerably larger clone is one nucleotide away.

V is pared back by 6 bases and J by 6 bases, with 14 bases lying between the germline termini. From its cysteine to its phenylalanine, the CDR3 spans 14 amino acids. The read is trimmed to its CDR3 DNA, 42 bases read in frame from base 1. Sequences SGHTA (CDR1) and FQGNSA (CDR2) are obtained from the germline V gene. Here the chain combines TRBV7-2 and TRBJ2-2; the D region possibly corresponds to TRBD2 (6 bases align). The TCR originated in a human donor with glioblastoma. The source material was blood, sampled after dendritic cell vaccination. The CDR3 protein is CASSRQGEAGELFF. The DNA sequence follows: TGTGCCAGCAGTCGACAAGGGGAGGCCGGGGAGCTGTTTTTT.